The present T cell receptor (beta chain) was sequenced within a study of blood T cell repertoires in COVID-19. The assay was immunoSEQ multiplex PCR, and TCRdb's table has in-frame clones only and misses some. The sample has approximately 250,000 clones; 75% to 85% are singletons. This CDR3 region has 14 residues. V lost 5 bases and J lost 4, with 14 bases in between. Looked up from germline, CDR1 is LNHDA and CDR2 is SQIVND (reference sequence). The sequenced sample consisted of PBMCs or T cells enriched from blood (not recorded which). The rearrangement joins TRBV19 to TRBJ1-2, with a tentative D call TRBD1 (5 bases). This receptor was obtained from a woman in her forties or fifties with acute COVID-19. The CDR3 protein is CASSSDDRGYGYTF. The CDR3 DNA reads as TGTGCCAGTAGTTCCGATGACAGAGGCTATGGCTACACCTTC.